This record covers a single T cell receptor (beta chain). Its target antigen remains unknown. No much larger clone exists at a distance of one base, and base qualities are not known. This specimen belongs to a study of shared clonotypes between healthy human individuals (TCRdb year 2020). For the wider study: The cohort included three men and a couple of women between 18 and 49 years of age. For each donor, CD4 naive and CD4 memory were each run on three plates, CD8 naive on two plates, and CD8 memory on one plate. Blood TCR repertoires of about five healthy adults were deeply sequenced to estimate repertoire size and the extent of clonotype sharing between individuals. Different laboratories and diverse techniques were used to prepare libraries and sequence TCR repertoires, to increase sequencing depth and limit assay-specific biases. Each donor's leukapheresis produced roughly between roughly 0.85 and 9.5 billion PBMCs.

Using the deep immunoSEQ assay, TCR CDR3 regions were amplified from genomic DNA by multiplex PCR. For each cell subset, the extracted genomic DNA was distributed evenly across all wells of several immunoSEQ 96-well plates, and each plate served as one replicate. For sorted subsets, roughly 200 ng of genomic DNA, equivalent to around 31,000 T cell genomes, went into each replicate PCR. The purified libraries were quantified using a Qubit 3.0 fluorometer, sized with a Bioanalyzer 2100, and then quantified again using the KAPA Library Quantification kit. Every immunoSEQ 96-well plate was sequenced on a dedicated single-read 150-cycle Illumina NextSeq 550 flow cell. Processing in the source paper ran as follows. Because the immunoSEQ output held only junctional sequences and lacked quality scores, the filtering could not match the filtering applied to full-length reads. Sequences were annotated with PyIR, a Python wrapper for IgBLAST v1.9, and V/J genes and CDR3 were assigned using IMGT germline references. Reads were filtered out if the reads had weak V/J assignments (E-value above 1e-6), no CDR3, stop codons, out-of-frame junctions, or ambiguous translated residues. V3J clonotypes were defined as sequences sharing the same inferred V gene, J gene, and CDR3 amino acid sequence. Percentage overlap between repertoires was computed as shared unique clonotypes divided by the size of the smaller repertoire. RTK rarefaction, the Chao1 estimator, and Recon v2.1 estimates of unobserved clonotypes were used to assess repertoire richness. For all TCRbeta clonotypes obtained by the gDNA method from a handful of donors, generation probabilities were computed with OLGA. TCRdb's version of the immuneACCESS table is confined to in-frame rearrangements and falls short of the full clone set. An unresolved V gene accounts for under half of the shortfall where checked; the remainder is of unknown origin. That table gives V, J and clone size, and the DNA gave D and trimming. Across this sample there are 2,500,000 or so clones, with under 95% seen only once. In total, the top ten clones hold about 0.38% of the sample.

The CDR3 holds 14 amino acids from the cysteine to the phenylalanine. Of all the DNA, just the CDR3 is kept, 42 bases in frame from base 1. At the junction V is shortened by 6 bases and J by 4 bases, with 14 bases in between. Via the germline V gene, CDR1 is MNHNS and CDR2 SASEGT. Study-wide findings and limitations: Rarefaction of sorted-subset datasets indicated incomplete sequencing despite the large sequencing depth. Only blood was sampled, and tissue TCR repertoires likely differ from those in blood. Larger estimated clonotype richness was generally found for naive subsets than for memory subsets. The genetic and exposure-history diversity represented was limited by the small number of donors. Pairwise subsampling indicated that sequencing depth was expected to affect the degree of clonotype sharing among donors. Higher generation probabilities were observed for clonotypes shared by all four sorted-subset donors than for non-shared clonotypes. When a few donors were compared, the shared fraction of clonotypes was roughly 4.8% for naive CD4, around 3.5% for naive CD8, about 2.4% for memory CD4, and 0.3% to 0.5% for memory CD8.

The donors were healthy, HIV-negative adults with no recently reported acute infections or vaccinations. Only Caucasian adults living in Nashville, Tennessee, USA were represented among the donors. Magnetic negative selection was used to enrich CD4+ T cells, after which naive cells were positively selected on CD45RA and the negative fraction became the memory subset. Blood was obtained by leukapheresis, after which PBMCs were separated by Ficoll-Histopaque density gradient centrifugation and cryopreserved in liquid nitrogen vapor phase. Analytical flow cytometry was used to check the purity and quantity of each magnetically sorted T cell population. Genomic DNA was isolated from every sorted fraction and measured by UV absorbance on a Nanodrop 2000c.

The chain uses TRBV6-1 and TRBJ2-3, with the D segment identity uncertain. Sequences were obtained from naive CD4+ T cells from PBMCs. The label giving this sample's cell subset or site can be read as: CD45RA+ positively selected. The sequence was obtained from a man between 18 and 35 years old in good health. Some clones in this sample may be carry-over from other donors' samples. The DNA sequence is TGTGCCAGCAGGGTGGGGATGGCGGCAGATACGCAGTATTTT. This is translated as CASRVGMAADTQYF.